One and the same sample provided the 20 T cell receptor beta chains below, sequenced in a study of Graves' ophthalmopathy and Graves' hyperthyroidism. The sequenced template was RNA, covering the TCR beta CDR3 region. The first-round RT-PCR employed HTBI primers together with the Qiagen OneStep RT-PCR kit. A multiplex PCR was then performed as the second round. TCRdb ran MiXCR on the multiplex PCR reads and lists one entry per CDR3 protein. The data contain 600,000 to 650,000 distinct CDR3 sequences, approximately 22% of them singletons. Material for sequencing was peripheral blood. These receptors originate from a woman aged 18-30 years with stable Graves' hyperthyroidism. Some clones in this sample may be carry-over from other donors' samples.

In this sample, this clonotype turned up many times. For the CDR3, the DNA is TGTGCCAGCAGTCCCACCGGGACAGGGGCCGGGGAGCTGTTTTTT. This sequence encodes CASSPTGTGAGELFF. This chain joins TRBV12-3 or TRBV12-4 and TRBJ2-2; 10 bases align to TRBD1. This CDR3 has 15 residues. Germline trimming cut 5 bases from V and 6 bases from J; bases unmatched to any gene: 6.

At least ten counts were recorded for this clonotype. The genes are TRBV29-1 and TRBJ2-7; weak D call: TRBD1 (6 bases). Trimming cost V 1 base and J 4 bases, with 11 bases left between them. CDR1 is SQVTM, CDR2 ANQGSEA, per germline. The CDR3 is 13 amino acids. CDR3 bases: TGCAGCGTTGAAGTGGGCAGGGGTTACGAGCAGTACTTC. It translates to CSVEVGRGYEQYF.

This clonotype was detected ten times or more. This chain uses TRBV6-5 with TRBJ2-7, with 10 bases fitting TRBD1. This CDR3 has 14 amino acids. CDR1 and CDR2 (germline): MNHEY, SVGAGI. Trimming at V came to 2 bases and at J to 3 bases, leaving 1 base not matched to a gene. The CDR3 reads CASSYRDRGYEQYF. CDR3 bases: TGTGCCAGCAGTTACCGGGACAGGGGCTACGAGCAGTACTTC.

This clonotype has only one observation. This is likely a read error, given that the CDR3 carries no conserved phenylalanine or tryptophan at its end. No DNA is shown, since the ends of the CDR3 on it are uncertain; the CDR3 is the one TCRdb lists. The chain carries TRBV19 and TRBJ1-1; the D call TRBD1 from the table was never checked on the DNA. Germline lookup yields CDR1 LNHDA and CDR2 SQIVND (reference sequence). The CDR3 comprises 15 residues, both ends counted. Here the CDR3 reads CASRTRQGMNTEALV.

In this sample, this clonotype turned up many times. V and J are TRBV19 and TRBJ2-5, with D maybe TRBD2 (5 bases). Germline V gene sequence: CDR1 LNHDA, CDR2 SQIVND (reference sequence). The CDR3 covers 12 residues. With 9 bases removed from V and 1 base from J, the gap between germline ends came to 9 bases. The CDR3 DNA reads as TGTGCCAGCGGACTTCCCCAAGAGACCCAGTACTTC. It codes for CASGLPQETQYF.

In its sample, this clonotype was seen many times. The limits of the CDR3 on the DNA are not certain, so only TCRdb's listed CDR3 is given. The rearrangement joins TRBV5-1 to TRBJ2-5. Germline V lookup: CDR1 SGHRS, CDR2 YFSETQ. With termini counted, the CDR3 has 14 amino acids. CDR3 region: CASSFGPGKETQYF.

There are many counts of this clonotype. The CDR3 sequence: CASSELGSYEQYF. CDR3 nucleotide sequence: TGTGCCAGCAGTGAACTGGGTTCCTACGAGCAGTACTTC. The chain combines TRBV6-1 with TRBJ2-7, with D uncertain. The germline V gene encodes CDR1 MNHNS and CDR2 SASEGT. This CDR3 has 13 residues. V lost 2 bases and J lost 1, with 6 bases in between.

This clonotype was seen a few times. This sequence joins TRBV6-1 and TRBJ2-5, with D possibly being TRBD1 (6 bases). Germline CDR1 and CDR2: MNHNS and SASEGT. CDR3 length equals 14 residues. Trimming stripped 4 bases from V and 1 base from J, with 10 bases between. CDR3 in DNA: TGTGCCAGCAGTGGTCGGGACATCCAAGAGACCCAGTACTTC. This translates into CASSGRDIQETQYF.

This clonotype occurred many times. This CDR3 reads CASTSDISYEQYF. As DNA, the CDR3 is TGTGCCAGCACAAGCGACATTTCCTACGAGCAGTACTTC. The chain employs TRBV6-5 and TRBJ2-7; D not resolved. Germline CDR1 MNHEY, CDR2 SVGAGI. V was shortened by 7 bases and J by 1 base, with 11 bases between the two germline ends. The CDR3 is 13 amino acids.

In this sample, this clonotype turned up many times. V is TRBV20-1 and J is TRBJ1-1, with TRBD1 identical over 8 bases. Trimming cost V 3 bases and J 3 bases; bases outside gene matches: 3. Germline V lookup: CDR1 DFQATT, CDR2 SNEGSKA (reference sequence). This CDR3 comprises 13 residues. CDR3 DNA: TGCAGTGCTAGCCACAGGGGGTACACTGAAGCTTTCTTT. It encodes CSASHRGYTEAFF.

The rearrangement joins TRBV6-1 to TRBJ1-1, with D possibly TRBD1 on 6 matching bases. This CDR3 region has 12 residues. Germline V gene data show CDR1 as MNHNS and CDR2 as SASEGT. The V gene lost 7 bases and the J gene lost 6 bases, with 12 bases spanning the gap. The CDR3 region has the DNA TGTGCCAGCATCGGACAGACACCTGAAGCTTTCTTT. It specifies CASIGQTPEAFF.

The J gene is TRBJ1-2, the V gene TRBV28; D perhaps matches TRBD1 (6 bases). V was trimmed by 5 bases and J by 9 bases, leaving 22 bases between them. CDR1 is MDHEN, CDR2 SYDVKM, per germline. CDR3 length equals 15 residues. The CDR3 DNA reads TGTGCCAGCAGTGTATCAGGGGCTCTGAGGAGCAGCTACACCTTC. Amino acid sequence: CASSVSGALRSSYTF.

This clonotype was seen ten or more times. The chain couples TRBV6-5 to TRBJ2-5; D is perhaps TRBD2 (6 bases). The length of the CDR3 is 16 residues. Germline CDR1 is MNHEY and CDR2 is SVGAGI. The V and J ends lost 0 bases and 6 bases respectively, with 17 bases between them. This chain's CDR3 is CASSYSGHPRGKTQYF. The DNA for the CDR3 is TGTGCCAGCAGTTACTCAGGCCACCCCCGGGGGAAGACCCAGTACTTC.

This clonotype was counted ten times or more. The CDR3 loop is CASSVTPTSPQETQYF. The CDR3 nucleotides are TGTGCCAGCAGCGTCACCCCGACTAGTCCCCAAGAGACCCAGTACTTC. The rearrangement links TRBV7-3 to TRBJ2-5, with D maybe TRBD2 (6 bases). Germline CDR1 reads SGHTA; CDR2 reads FQGTGA. V lost 5 bases and J lost 1, with 17 bases in between. CDR3 length: 16 amino acids.

This clonotype was picked up a small number of times. The chain joins TRBV5-1 to TRBJ2-5, with 12 bases identical to TRBD1. The CDR3 has 15 amino acids. Germline V lookup: CDR1 SGHRS, CDR2 YFSETQ. The ends lost 3 bases at V and 5 bases at J; junction bases unmatched: 5. CDR3 nucleotides: TGCGCCAGCAGCTCCGGGACAGGGGGCTGGGAGACCCAGTACTTC. It translates to CASSSGTGGWETQYF.

The chain carries TRBV6-1 and TRBJ2-2; D remains ambiguous. V was clipped by 4 bases and J by 3 bases, with 6 bases between them. CDR3 length: 13 amino acids. CDR1 is MNHNS, CDR2 SASEGT, per germline. CDR3 nucleotides: TGTGCCAGCAGTGGGCAGGACACCGGGGAGCTGTTTTTT. It translates to CASSGQDTGELFF.

This clonotype was found many times. V and J are TRBV11-2 and TRBJ2-7, with 8 bases matching TRBD2. The germline CDR1 and CDR2 sequences are SGHAT and FQNNGV. Trimming took 2 bases from V and 9 from J; bases not matched to a gene: 15. The CDR3 contains 16 residues. The CDR3 region has the DNA TGTGCCAGCAGCTTAATAGGACTAGCTCTAGGCGAAGGGCAGTACTTC. This sequence encodes CASSLIGLALGEGQYF.

The table lists this clonotype with many counts. This chain's CDR3 is CASTLQTGFENIQYF. DNA for the CDR3: TGTGCCAGCACCCTACAGACAGGGTTTGAAAACATTCAGTACTTC. This sequence joins TRBV28 and TRBJ2-4, with 7 bases lining up with TRBD1. The length of the CDR3 is 15 residues. V was pared by 7 bases and J by 5 bases, with 11 bases of the junction left unmatched. CDR1 is MDHEN, CDR2 SYDVKM, per germline.

This clonotype was counted ten times or more. The gene calls are TRBV13 and TRBJ2-7; D is uncertain. The ends were cut back, 6 bases at V and 0 bases at J, with 9 bases in the middle. The CDR3 loop spans 13 amino acids. CDR1 and CDR2 from the germline V gene are PRHDT and FYEKMQ (reference sequence). The CDR3 protein is CASSDVGSYEQYF. For the CDR3, the DNA is TGTGCCAGCAGTGATGTAGGCTCCTACGAGCAGTACTTC.

This clonotype was counted ten times or more. The chain has TRBV7-9 and TRBJ2-7, with D uncertain. Germline CDR1 is SEHNR and CDR2 is FQNEAQ (reference sequence). With 4 bases removed from V and 2 bases from J, the gap between germline ends came to 9 bases. CDR3 length: 13 residues. The DNA of the CDR3 is TGTGCCAGCAGCTCACAAGCCCCCTACGAGCAGTACTTC. Translation: CASSSQAPYEQYF.